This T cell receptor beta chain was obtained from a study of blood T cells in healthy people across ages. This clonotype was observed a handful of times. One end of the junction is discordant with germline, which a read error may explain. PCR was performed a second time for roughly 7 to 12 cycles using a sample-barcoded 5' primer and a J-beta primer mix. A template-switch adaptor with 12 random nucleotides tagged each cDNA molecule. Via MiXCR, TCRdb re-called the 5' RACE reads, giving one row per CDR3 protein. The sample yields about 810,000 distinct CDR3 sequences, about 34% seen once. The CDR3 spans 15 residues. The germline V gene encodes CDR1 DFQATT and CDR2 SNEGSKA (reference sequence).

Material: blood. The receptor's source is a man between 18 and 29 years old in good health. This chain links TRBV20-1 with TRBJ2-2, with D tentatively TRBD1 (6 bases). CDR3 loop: CSARDRSPNTGELFF. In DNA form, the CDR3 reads TGCAGTGCAAGAGACAGGAGCCCGAACACCGGGGAGCTGTTTTTT.